The 7 T cell receptor beta chains given below trace back to one sample, sequenced in a study of blood T cell repertoires in COVID-19. The data were produced by immunoSEQ multiplex PCR, yet TCRdb's version contains in-frame clones alone and is incomplete. The repertoire includes about 270,000 clones, approximately 87% of them detected once, and 10% to 15% sits in the top ten. The sample was peripheral blood. These TCRs come from a woman aged 25 to 45 with COVID-19, enrolled during active disease.

This clone was observed a single time. The V call is TRBV7-6, the J call TRBJ2-7; 9 bases match TRBD2. The germline gives CDR1 SGHVS, CDR2 FNYEAQ. CDR3 length: 15 residues. V shed 5 bases, J shed 3 bases, and the junction held 8 bases outside the gene matches. This CDR3 is CASSLRAGGLYEQYF. The CDR3 DNA reads TGTGCCAGCAGCCTGAGGGCGGGGGGGCTCTACGAGCAGTACTTC. Complete variable domain (other parts from reference TRBV7-6 and TRBJ2-7): GAGVSQSPRYKVTKRGQDVALRCDPISGHVSLYWYRQALGQGPEFLTYFNYEAQQDKSGLPNDRFSAERPEGSISTLTIQRTEQRDSAMYRCASSLRAGGLYEQYFGPGTRLTVT.

The rearrangement links TRBV7-8 to TRBJ2-3, with D tentatively TRBD2 (5 bases). The CDR3 loop spans 16 amino acids. Germline assignment: CDR1 SGHVS and CDR2 FQNEAQ. V lost 3 bases, J lost 2 bases, and 15 bases lay in between. The CDR3 protein is CASSLRAEIFTDTQYF. Here the CDR3 DNA reads TGTGCCAGCAGCTTGAGAGCGGAGATCTTCACAGATACGCAGTATTTT.

V is TRBV27 and J is TRBJ1-5; D uncertain. This CDR3 has 13 residues. Germline V gives CDR1 MNHEY, CDR2 SMNVEV (reference sequence). The ends were cut back, 5 bases at V and 4 bases at J, with 9 bases in the middle. CDR3 coding DNA: TGTGCCAGCAGTAAAGCCCAAAATCAGCCCCAGCATTTT. Translation gives CASSKAQNQPQHF.

This chain connects TRBV5-5 to TRBJ2-7, with D maybe TRBD2 (6 bases). Trimming stripped 4 bases from V and 3 bases from J, with 14 bases between. The CDR3 spans 14 residues. Germline V gene data show CDR1 as SGHKS and CDR2 as YYEKEE (reference sequence). CDR3 loop: CASSPVGRLYEQYF. The CDR3 DNA reads as TGTGCCAGCAGCCCCGTGGGGAGGCTCTACGAGCAGTACTTC.

The genes are TRBV7-6 and TRBJ1-4; TRBD1 might be the D (6 bases). Germline values: CDR1 SGHVS, CDR2 FNYEAQ. This CDR3 comprises 16 residues. The V gene lost 5 bases and the J gene lost 0 bases, with 13 bases spanning the gap. The CDR3 reads CASSAHGQSTNEKLFF. The DNA for the CDR3 is TGTGCCAGCAGCGCCCATGGACAGTCAACTAATGAAAAACTGTTTTTT.

V gene TRBV24-1 combines with J gene TRBJ2-5; a weak D match, TRBD1 (6 bases). Germline V gene lookup returns CDR1 KGHDR and CDR2 SFDVKD. The CDR3 runs to 14 residues. V shed 7 bases and J shed 2 bases, with 13 bases lying between them. For the CDR3, the DNA is TGTGCCACCAGATCAGCAGGGGCTCAAGAGACCCAGTACTTC. It is translated as CATRSAGAQETQYF.

This chain joins TRBV11-2 and TRBJ2-5; D is unresolved. This CDR3 contains 14 residues. The ends were cut back, 5 bases at V and 2 bases at J, with 12 bases in the middle. Germline CDR1 SGHAT, CDR2 FQNNGV. In DNA form, the CDR3 reads TGTGCCAGCAGCGCCGAATTCGGGCAAGAGACCCAGTACTTC. Protein: CASSAEFGQETQYF.